The table lists the clone carrying this T cell receptor beta chain with many counts. What it recognizes is unknown. Quantitative 5'-RACE was performed with molecular barcodes, and it yielded the TCR beta libraries. TCRdb reanalysed the 5' RACE reads using MiXCR and keeps one entry per CDR3 protein. The sample records some 150,000 distinct CDR3 sequences, roughly an eighth being singletons. The sample originates from a study of CD8 T cells in ankylosing spondylitis. The study's findings and limits: A motif of 8 or 9 highly homologous TCR beta variants was seen as apparently characteristic of ankylosing spondylitis blood. Within matched ankylosing spondylitis synovial fluid, disease-linked clones were reportedly significantly enriched.

V lost 0 bases, J lost 0 bases, and 5 bases lay in between. The CDR3 is 14 residues long. Germline CDR1 KGHSH, CDR2 LQKENI. Sequencing was carried out using blood, either unsorted or a sorted T cell fraction (not recorded which). The rearrangement joins TRBV18 to TRBJ1-2; D unclear. The clonotype comes from a female donor with ankylosing spondylitis or in good health (not recorded which). Here the CDR3 reads CASSPPTANYGYTF. The CDR3 nucleotides are TGTGCCAGCTCACCACCCACAGCTAACTATGGCTACACCTTC.